The 26 T cell receptor beta chains listed next were all sequenced from one sample in a study of cytomegalovirus exposure and HLA in healthy donors. PCR amplification relied on 60 Vbeta primers (plus 13 Jbeta primers). Only in-frame clones appear in the TCRdb table, and some are missing; sequencing was by immunoSEQ multiplex PCR. This sample's table reports approximately 170,000 clones. Sequencing was performed on PBMCs. Receptors were obtained from a woman aged 18-35 years in good health and CMV-seropositive.

The chain links TRBV6-1 to TRBJ2-2; tentative D call: TRBD1 (6 bases). Trimming removed 6 bases from V and 3 bases from J, with 11 bases in between. The germline gives CDR1 MNHNS, CDR2 SASEGT. The CDR3 consists of 14 residues. In nucleotides, the CDR3 is TGTGCCAGCAGAAGGGACAAATACACCGGGGAGCTGTTTTTT. Translated: CASRRDKYTGELFF.

The chain joins TRBV28 to TRBJ2-3, with D possibly matching TRBD2 (6 bases). Germline CDR1 is MDHEN and CDR2 is SYDVKM. CDR3 length: 13 residues. V was clipped by 6 bases and J by 5 bases, with 12 bases between them. The CDR3 bases are TGTGCCAGCAGACCTCCCGGGGGAGATACGCAGTATTTT. Translating gives CASRPPGGDTQYF.

The chain carries TRBV30 and TRBJ2-7, with D perhaps matching TRBD2 (5 bases). V was shortened by 5 bases and J by 4 bases, with 15 bases between the two germline ends. CDR1 and CDR2 from the germline V gene are GTSNPN and SVGIG (reference sequence). The CDR3 totals 13 residues. CDR3 amino acids: CAWGVNEGYEQYF. Written as DNA, the CDR3 is TGTGCCTGGGGAGTGAATGAGGGTTACGAGCAGTACTTC.

The V and J genes are TRBV23-1 and TRBJ2-5, with D maybe TRBD1 (5 bases). TRBV23-1 is an ORF for which the function is uncertain. V was clipped by 4 bases and J by 5 bases, with 17 bases between them. The CDR3 sequence is 15 residues long. The CDR3 nucleotides read TGCGCCAGCAGTCGAAGGACACTTAAGCTTGAGACCCAGTACTTC. It translates to CASSRRTLKLETQYF.

CDR3 nucleotide sequence: TGTGCCAGCCTTTACCAGACAGCTCCCGGGCCCCAGTACTTC. Translating gives CASLYQTAPGPQYF. This chain connects TRBV2 to TRBJ2-5; possibly TRBD1 for D (5 bases). V was trimmed by 8 bases and J by 9 bases, leaving 22 bases between them. CDR1 is SNHLY, CDR2 FYNNEI, per germline. CDR3 length equals 14 residues.

The chain links TRBV5-1 to TRBJ1-1; D is unresolved. V shed 4 bases and J shed 1 base, with 11 bases lying between them. Germline V lookup: CDR1 SGHRS, CDR2 YFSETQ. There are 14 residues in the CDR3. CDR3: CASSLEPRNTEAFF. The CDR3 DNA reads TGCGCCAGCAGCCTAGAGCCACGGAACACTGAAGCTTTCTTT.

This chain connects TRBV7-3 to TRBJ2-7; TRBD2 matches at 12 bases. V shed 4 bases and J 7 bases; nucleotides not matched to a gene: 8. Per germline, CDR1 SGHTA and CDR2 FQGTGA. CDR3 length: 15 amino acids. The CDR3 DNA reads as TGTGCCAGCAGCTCAGGACTAGCGGGGCTGGAAGAGCAGTACTTC. Protein product: CASSSGLAGLEEQYF.

The V and J genes are TRBV5-8 and TRBJ1-1; TRBD1 might be the D (5 bases). Per germline, CDR1 SGHTS and CDR2 YDEGEE. The CDR3 runs 14 residues. V lost 1 base, J lost 9 bases, and 16 bases lay in between. The CDR3, as DNA: TGTGCCAGCAGCTTGTTATCCAGCCAGGGCCAAGCTTTCTTT. Encoded protein: CASSLLSSQGQAFF.

This chain uses TRBV19 with TRBJ1-5, with 7 positions matching TRBD1. The CDR3 consists of 15 residues. The germline V gene has CDR1 LNHDA and CDR2 SQIVND (reference sequence). V shed 6 bases, J shed 0 bases, and the junction held 5 bases outside the gene matches. The CDR3 spells CASSRQGVSNQPQHF. The CDR3 bases are TGTGCCAGTAGCCGACAGGGCGTTAGCAATCAGCCCCAGCATTTT.

CDR3 sequence (DNA): TGTGCCAGCAGTGGGACAGGGACCCGGGGCTACACCTTC. It codes for CASSGTGTRGYTF. The chain employs TRBV6-1 and TRBJ1-2; TRBD1 agrees at 8 bases. The junction had 6 bases not matched to a gene; V was cut back by 4 bases and J by 8 bases. The CDR3 contains 13 residues. CDR1 and CDR2 (germline): MNHNS, SASEGT.

V usage is TRBV4-1 and J usage is TRBJ2-7, with 13 bases identical to TRBD2. Unmatched junction bases numbered 7, after V lost 2 bases and J lost 6 bases. The CDR3 totals 16 residues. In germline, CDR1 is MGHRA, CDR2 YSYEKL. The chain's CDR3 is CASSQRGLAGDGEQYF. CDR3 sequence (DNA): TGCGCCAGCAGCCAACGCGGACTAGCGGGAGACGGCGAGCAGTACTTC.

The chain is built from TRBV7-9 and TRBJ2-1, with D perhaps matching TRBD1 (6 bases). The CDR3 sequence is 15 residues long. Germline V gives CDR1 SEHNR, CDR2 FQNEAQ (reference sequence). Trimming shortened V by 2 bases and J by 12 bases, and 20 bases separated the two germline ends. The CDR3 sequence: CASSLKVGTSHGQFF. The CDR3 DNA follows: TGTGCCAGCAGCTTAAAGGTCGGGACAAGCCATGGGCAGTTCTTC.

This chain links TRBV4-1 with TRBJ1-1; D may be TRBD1 (6 bases). Germline V gene data show CDR1 as MGHRA and CDR2 as YSYEKL. This CDR3 has 15 amino acids. Trimming pared 4 bases from V and 3 bases from J, leaving 15 bases between. As DNA, the CDR3 is TGCGCCAGCAGCCGAGAACAGGGCAGGGACACTGAAGCTTTCTTT. This codes for CASSREQGRDTEAFF.

J is TRBJ1-2 and V is TRBV6-1, with D perhaps matching TRBD1 (6 bases). In germline, CDR1 is MNHNS, CDR2 SASEGT. This CDR3 spans 14 amino acids. Trimming took 4 bases from V and 6 from J, leaving 15 bases between them. The CDR3 loop reads CASSARQEVHGYTF. The CDR3 bases are TGTGCCAGCAGTGCCCGACAGGAGGTCCATGGCTACACCTTC.

CDR3: CASSFAGAEETQYF. The DNA of the CDR3 is TGTGCCAGCAGTTTCGCGGGAGCGGAAGAGACCCAGTACTTC. The J gene is TRBJ2-5, the V gene TRBV28, with TRBD2 identical over 7 bases. With 3 bases clipped from V and 3 bases from J, the junction kept 4 bases outside the gene matches. Germline CDR1 MDHEN, CDR2 SYDVKM. The CDR3 covers 14 residues.

J is TRBJ2-3 and V is TRBV15, with TRBD1 identical over 7 bases. This CDR3 region has 15 residues. CDR1 and CDR2 (germline): LNHNV, YYDKDF (reference sequence). Unmatched junction bases numbered 4, after V lost 0 bases and J lost 4 bases. CDR3 amino acids: CATSREDRWADTQYF. The CDR3, as DNA: TGTGCCACCAGCAGAGAGGACAGGTGGGCAGATACGCAGTATTTT. Full variable domain (outside the CDR3, taken from reference TRBV15 and TRBJ2-3): DAMVIQNPRYQVTQFGKPVTLSCSQTLNHNVMYWYQQKSSQAPKLLFHYYDKDFNNEADTPDNFQSRRPNTSFCFLDIRSPGLGDTAMYLCATSREDRWADTQYFGPGTRLTVL.

The V gene is TRBV19, the J gene TRBJ1-3; TRBD1 matches at 7 bases. CDR3 size: 16 residues. V was clipped by 4 bases and J by 2 bases; unmatched bases: 8. CDR1 and CDR2 (germline): LNHDA, SQIVND (reference sequence). The DNA of the CDR3 is TGTGCCAGTAGTAGGACAGGAGAAGGAACTGGAAACACCATATATTTT. Translation: CASSRTGEGTGNTIYF.

The V call is TRBV5-1, the J call TRBJ1-1; 10 bases line up with TRBD1. V lost 2 bases and J lost 5; bases outside the gene matches: 12. Germline CDR1 is SGHRS and CDR2 is YFSETQ. This CDR3 is 17 amino acids long. The CDR3 is CASSFDIRDRGNTEAFF. CDR3 nucleotide sequence: TGCGCCAGCAGCTTCGATATCCGGGACAGGGGTAATACTGAAGCTTTCTTT.

The chain is built from TRBV5-1 and TRBJ1-3; D may be TRBD1 (6 bases). V was clipped by 3 bases and J by 2 bases, with 18 bases between them. CDR3 size: 17 residues. CDR1 and CDR2 (germline): SGHRS, YFSETQ. DNA for the CDR3: TGCGCCAGCAGCTCGGACCCTGGGGACATGACTGGAAACACCATATATTTT. Protein: CASSSDPGDMTGNTIYF.

This chain joins TRBV7-8 and TRBJ2-7, with TRBD2 identical over 7 bases. With V trimmed by 4 bases and J by 0 bases, 3 bases remained unmatched. The CDR3 has 14 amino acids. Germline CDR1 SGHVS, CDR2 FQNEAQ. As DNA, the CDR3 is TGTGCCAGCAGCTGGGGGGGGACCTCCTACGAGCAGTACTTC. Translation gives CASSWGGTSYEQYF.

The rearrangement uses TRBV5-6 and TRBJ1-2, with no clear D. The CDR3 sequence is 12 residues long. Germline assignment: CDR1 SGHDT and CDR2 YYEEEE. The ends were cut back, 0 bases at V and 3 bases at J, with 3 bases in the middle. CDR3 nucleotide sequence: TGTGCCAGCAGCTTGGCGGACTATGGCTACACCTTC. Translating gives CASSLADYGYTF.

The rearrangement joins TRBV25-1 to TRBJ2-1; TRBD2 matches 13 bases. The CDR3 is 18 residues long. CDR1 and CDR2 from the germline V gene are MGHDK and SYGVNS. V lost 6 bases and J lost 8; bases outside the gene matches: 16. CDR3 in amino acids: CASSKAGTSGTGRDEQFF. CDR3 sequence (DNA): TGTGCCAGCAGCAAGGCCGGGACTAGCGGGACCGGGAGGGATGAGCAGTTCTTC.

The rearrangement uses TRBV19 and TRBJ1-1; the match to TRBD1 covers 7 bases. V shed 10 bases, J shed 5 bases, and the junction held 10 bases outside the gene matches. The CDR3 contains 13 residues. From germline, CDR1 is LNHDA and CDR2 SQIVND (reference sequence). The CDR3 DNA is TGTGCCACTACCGGGACAGCGAGGACTGAAGCTTTCTTT. It specifies CATTGTARTEAFF.

The chain employs TRBV5-1 and TRBJ2-3, with 9 bases lining up with TRBD2. The length of the CDR3 is 16 residues. Germline V gives CDR1 SGHRS, CDR2 YFSETQ. The trim removed 0 bases at V and 4 bases at J, leaving 6 bases unmatched. The CDR3 region is CASSLGLAGSSDTQYF. CDR3 nucleotides: TGCGCCAGCAGCTTGGGTCTAGCGGGATCCTCAGATACGCAGTATTTT.

The chain combines TRBV4-1 with TRBJ2-5, with D unclear. The germline V and J ends were trimmed by 5 bases and 5 bases, with 15 bases remaining between them. Germline lookup yields CDR1 MGHRA and CDR2 YSYEKL. The CDR3 has 14 residues. In nucleotides, the CDR3 is TGCGCCAGCAGCGCCCCGGCGTTGAGGGAGACCCAGTACTTC. Its translation: CASSAPALRETQYF.

The chain recombines TRBV30 with TRBJ1-2, with a possible D match to TRBD1 (5 bases). The V end was cut by 3 bases, the J end by 5 bases, with 19 bases between. The V gene's germline CDR1 is GTSNPN and CDR2 SVGIG (reference sequence). CDR3 length: 15 amino acids. CDR3 loop: CAWRLVWGLWYGYTF. The CDR3 nucleotides read TGTGCCTGGAGATTGGTGTGGGGCCTTTGGTATGGCTACACCTTC.